Listed below are T cell receptor beta chains from one sample, sequenced in a study of shared clonotypes between healthy human individuals. Sequencing was performed with immunoSEQ multiplex PCR; in TCRdb, only in-frame clones are kept and a portion is missing. The sample consists of more than 2,000,000 clones, approximately 90% of them appearing once. The sample comprised naive CD4+ T cells sorted from blood. These receptors were taken from a man aged 18 to 29 in good health. CDR3s include the opening cysteine and the closing phenylalanine or tryptophan. D genes are given only for firm matches. The size entry is marked missing in some rows and otherwise reads once, few, many or a size class.

d_gene	v_gene	abundance	j_gene	CDR3nt	CDR3aa
NA	TRBV5-4	NA	TRBJ2-7	TGTGCCAGCAGCCTAGTACCAAGGGGAGGCAACTCCTACGAGCAGTACTTC	CASSLVPRGGNSYEQYF
TRBD2	TRBV7-9	NA	TRBJ2-1	TGTGCCAGCAGCTCCTTGGTAGCGGGGGTGTACAATGAGCAGTTCTTC	CASSSLVAGVYNEQFF
TRBD2	TRBV19	NA	TRBJ2-2	TGTGCCAGTAGTCCTAGCGGGAAAAACACCGGGGAGCTGTTTTTT	CASSPSGKNTGELFF
NA	TRBV7-2	NA	TRBJ2-2	TGTGCCAGCAGCTTAGAGGGGTCGACAGGGGAGCTGTTTTTT	CASSLEGSTGELFF
TRBD1	TRBV5-1	NA	TRBJ2-7	TGCGCCAGCAGGCTTGACAGGGGAAAGTACTTC	CASRLDRGKYF
NA	TRBV12-2	NA	TRBJ1-1	TGTGCAAGTCGCTTGGAATATTGTTCAGCCGACACTGAAGCTTTCTTT	CASRLEYCSADTEAFF
NA	TRBV30	NA	TRBJ1-1	TGTGCCTGGAGTGTAATGAACACTGAAGCTTTCTTT	CAWSVMNTEAFF
TRBD1	TRBV6-1	NA	TRBJ2-7	TGTGCCAGCAGTGGAAGACAGGGCTACGAGCAGTACTTC	CASSGRQGYEQYF
NA	TRBV6-1	once	TRBJ2-1	TGTGCCAGCAAACAGAGGGGAAGCAATGAGCAGTTCTTC	CASKQRGSNEQFF
NA	TRBV7-8	once	TRBJ1-2	TGTGCCAGCAGCTTAATCCTCGCCCAAGGTGCCACCTTC	CASSLILAQGATF
NA	TRBV6-1	NA	TRBJ2-2	TGTGCCAGCACGTCAGCAGGGTTTCTCGGGGAGCTGTTTTTT	CASTSAGFLGELFF
NA	TRBV19	NA	TRBJ1-2	TGTGCCAGTAGTCCCCTCGGGCGAGATAATGGCTACACCTTC	CASSPLGRDNGYTF
NA	TRBV27	NA	TRBJ1-5	TGTGCCAGCGGGGGGAATCCAGGCTCCAATCAGCCCCAGCATTTT	CASGGNPGSNQPQHF
NA	TRBV21-1	NA	TRBJ1-1	TGTGCCAGCAGCCCGGTCCGGCAGGCTAAAATGAACACTGAAGCTTTCTTT	CASSPVRQAKMNTEAFF
TRBD2	TRBV6-5	NA	TRBJ2-5	TGTGCCAGCAGGAACGGACTAGCGGGGCGAGGGACCCAGTACTTC	CASRNGLAGRGTQYF